This T cell receptor (beta chain) came from a study of T cell changes during pregnancy in multiple sclerosis. The CDR3 runs 14 residues. Germline V CDR1 and CDR2: MNHEY, SVGAGI. The germline V and J ends were trimmed by 2 bases and 0 bases, with 8 bases remaining between them. The protocol was immunoSEQ multiplex PCR, while the TCRdb copy is restricted to in-frame clones and leaves out a portion. The sample has 45,000 to 55,000 clones; around 93% are singletons. The rearrangement uses TRBV6-5 and TRBJ2-7; possible D gene TRBD1, 6 bases. Sequenced material: CD4+ T cells from peripheral blood mononuclear cells, taken after pregnancy. The clonotype comes from a female donor in good health, enrolled as a control in a pregnancy study. The DNA for the CDR3 is TGTGCCAGCAGTTACGGACAGCTCTCCTACGAGCAGTACTTC. Residues: CASSYGQLSYEQYF.